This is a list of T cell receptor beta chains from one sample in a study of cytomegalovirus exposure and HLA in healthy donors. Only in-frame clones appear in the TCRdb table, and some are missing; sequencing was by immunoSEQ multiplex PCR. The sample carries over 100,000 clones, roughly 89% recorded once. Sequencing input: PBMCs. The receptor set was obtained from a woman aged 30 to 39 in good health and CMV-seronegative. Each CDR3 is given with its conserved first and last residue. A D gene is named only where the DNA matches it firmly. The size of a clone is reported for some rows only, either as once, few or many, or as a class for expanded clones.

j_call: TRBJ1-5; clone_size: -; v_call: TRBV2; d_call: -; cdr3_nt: TGTGCCAGCAGTTCTATGGGCGGGAGCAATCAGCCCCAGCATTTT; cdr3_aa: CASSSMGGSNQPQHF
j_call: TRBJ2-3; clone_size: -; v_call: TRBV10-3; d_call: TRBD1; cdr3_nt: TGTGCCATAGGGGGCGGATTGACAGATACGCAGTATTTT; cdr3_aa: CAIGGGLTDTQYF
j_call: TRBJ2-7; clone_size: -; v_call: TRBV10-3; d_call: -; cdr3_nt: TGTGCCATCAGTGCCGGTGCCGGCTCCTACGAGCAGTACTTC; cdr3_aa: CAISAGAGSYEQYF
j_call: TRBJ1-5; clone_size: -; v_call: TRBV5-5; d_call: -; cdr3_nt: TGTGCCAGCAGCACCTCTTCCCAGGGAAAGGGCGATCAGCCCCAGCATTTT; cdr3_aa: CASSTSSQGKGDQPQHF
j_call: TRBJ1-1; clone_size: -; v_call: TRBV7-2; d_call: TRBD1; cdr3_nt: TGTGCCAGCAGCTCCCCCCCCAGGGGGCGGGTCACTGAAGCTTTCTTT; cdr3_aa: CASSSPPRGRVTEAFF
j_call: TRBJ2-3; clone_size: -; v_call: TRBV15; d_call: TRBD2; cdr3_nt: TGTGCCACCAGCAGAGATCGGGGACTAGCCACAGATACGCAGTATTTT; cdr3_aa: CATSRDRGLATDTQYF
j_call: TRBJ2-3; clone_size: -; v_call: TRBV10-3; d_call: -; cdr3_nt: TGTGCCATCAGTGACCCGAATACTAGCACAGATACGCAGTATTTT; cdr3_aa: CAISDPNTSTDTQYF
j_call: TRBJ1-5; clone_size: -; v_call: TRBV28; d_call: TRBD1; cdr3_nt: TGTGCCAGCACCCCTCGAGGGTTTAGGGGGCCCCGGCCCCAGCATTTT; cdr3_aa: CASTPRGFRGPRPQHF
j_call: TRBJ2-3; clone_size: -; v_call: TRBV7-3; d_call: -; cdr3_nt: TGTGCCAGCAGCTTAGCGGGGGCTCGCACAGATACGCAGTATTTT; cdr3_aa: CASSLAGARTDTQYF
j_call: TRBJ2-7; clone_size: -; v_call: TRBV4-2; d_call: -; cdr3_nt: TGTGCCAGCAGCCAAACGTGGACCGGGACGGGGACATCGTACGAGCAGTACTTC; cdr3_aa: CASSQTWTGTGTSYEQYF
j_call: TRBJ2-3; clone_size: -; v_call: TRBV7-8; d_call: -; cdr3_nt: TGTGCCAGCAGCTTAGATGGCGGGGACGGACCCTCAACTATCAGCACAGATACGCAGTATTTT; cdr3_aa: CASSLDGGDGPSTISTDTQYF
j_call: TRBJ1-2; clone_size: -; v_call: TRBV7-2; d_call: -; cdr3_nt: TGTGCCAGCAGCACGCGAGATAGTTATGGCTACACCTTC; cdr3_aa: CASSTRDSYGYTF
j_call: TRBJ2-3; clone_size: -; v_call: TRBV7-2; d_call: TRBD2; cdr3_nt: TGTGCCAGCAGCTTCACTAGCGGGAGGGCCGGTGATACGCAGTATTTT; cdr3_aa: CASSFTSGRAGDTQYF
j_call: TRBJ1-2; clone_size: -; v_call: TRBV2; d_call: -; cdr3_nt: TGTGCCAGCAGCAGAGGGGACTCAAGACAAACCTATGGCTACACCTTC; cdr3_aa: CASSRGDSRQTYGYTF
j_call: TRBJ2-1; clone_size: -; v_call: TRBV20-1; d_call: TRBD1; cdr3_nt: TGCAGTGTTTCACAGGGGGATGAGCAGTTCTTC; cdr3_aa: CSVSQGDEQFF
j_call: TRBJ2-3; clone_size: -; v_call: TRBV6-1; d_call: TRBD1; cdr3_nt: TGTGCCAGCAGTGAATATGAAGGACAGGGGCAGTATTTT; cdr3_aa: CASSEYEGQGQYF
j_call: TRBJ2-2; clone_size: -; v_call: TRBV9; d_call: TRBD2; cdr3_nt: TGTGCCAGCAGCTTACCGGGACTAGCAGGCGGGGAGCTGTTTTTT; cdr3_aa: CASSLPGLAGGELFF
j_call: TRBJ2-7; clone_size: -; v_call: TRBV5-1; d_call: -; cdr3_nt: TGCGCCAGCAGCACAGGGACACCCGTGGGAGAGCAGTACTTC; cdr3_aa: CASSTGTPVGEQYF
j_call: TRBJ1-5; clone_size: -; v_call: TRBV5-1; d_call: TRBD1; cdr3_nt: TGCGCCAGCAGCTCCGGGACAGGGGTCAATCAGCCCCAGCATTTT; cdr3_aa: CASSSGTGVNQPQHF
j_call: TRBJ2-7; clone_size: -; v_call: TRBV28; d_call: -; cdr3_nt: TGTGCCAGCAGGGACCTAGAGGGCGAGCAGTACTTC; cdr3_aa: CASRDLEGEQYF
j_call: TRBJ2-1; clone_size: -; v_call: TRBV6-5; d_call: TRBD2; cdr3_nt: TGTGCCAGCACTAGCGGCAACTACAATGAGCAGTTCTTC; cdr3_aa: CASTSGNYNEQFF
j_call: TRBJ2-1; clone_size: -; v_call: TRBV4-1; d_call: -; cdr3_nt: TGCGCCAGCAGCCAAACCCCAGGGGGAGGACCTTACAATGAGCAGTTCTTC; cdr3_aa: CASSQTPGGGPYNEQFF
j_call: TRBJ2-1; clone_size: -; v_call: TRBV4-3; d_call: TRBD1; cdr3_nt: TGCGCCAGCAGCCAGATGGGCGGGACAGGGGGCCATGAGCAGTTCTTC; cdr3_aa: CASSQMGGTGGHEQFF
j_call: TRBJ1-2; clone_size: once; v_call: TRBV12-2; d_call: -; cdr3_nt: TGTGCAAGTCGCTTAGCGGCCGGGACAGAGGTGACTGGCTACACCTTC; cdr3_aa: CASRLAAGTEVTGYTF
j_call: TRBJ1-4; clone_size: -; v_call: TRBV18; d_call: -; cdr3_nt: TGTGCCAGCTCACCACGTGGGCCCGGTGAAAAACTGTTTTTT; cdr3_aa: CASSPRGPGEKLFF
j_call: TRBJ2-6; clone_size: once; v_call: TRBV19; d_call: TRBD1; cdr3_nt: TGTGCCAGTAGTACTGGACAGGGAGAATCTGGGGCCAACGTCCTGACTTTC; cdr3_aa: CASSTGQGESGANVLTF
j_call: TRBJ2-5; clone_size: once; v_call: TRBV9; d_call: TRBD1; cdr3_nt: TGTGCCAGCAGCCCTTCAGGGGGCATTGGGAGAGAGACCCAGTACTTC; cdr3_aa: CASSPSGGIGRETQYF
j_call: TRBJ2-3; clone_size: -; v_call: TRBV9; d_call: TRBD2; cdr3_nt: TGTGCCAGCCCGAGGAAACGGGGGGGGACGAAGGGAACAGATACGCAGTATTTT; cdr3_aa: CASPRKRGGTKGTDTQYF
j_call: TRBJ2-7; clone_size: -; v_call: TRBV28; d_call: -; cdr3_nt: TGTGCCAGCAGTTTCCCGGGATCCTACGAGCAGTACTTC; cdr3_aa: CASSFPGSYEQYF
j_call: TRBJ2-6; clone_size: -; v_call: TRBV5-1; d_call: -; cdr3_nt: TGCGCCAGCAGCCCCCCTCCGGGGGTCGGGGCCAACGTCCTGACTTTC; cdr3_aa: CASSPPPGVGANVLTF
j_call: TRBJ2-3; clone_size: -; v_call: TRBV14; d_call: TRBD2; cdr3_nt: TGTGCCAGCAGCCAGAGACTAGCGGGAGGTCGGGGAGATACGCAGTATTTT; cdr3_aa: CASSQRLAGGRGDTQYF
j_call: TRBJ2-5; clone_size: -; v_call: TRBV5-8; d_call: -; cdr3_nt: TGTGCCAGCAGCTTGGAGGTCTTGGTCCCTGGGCCCCAGTACTTC; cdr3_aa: CASSLEVLVPGPQYF
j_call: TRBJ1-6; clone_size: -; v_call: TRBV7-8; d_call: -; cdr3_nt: TGTGCCAGCAGCGCTTGGGACATCGTGAATTCACCCCTCCACTTT; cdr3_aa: CASSAWDIVNSPLHF
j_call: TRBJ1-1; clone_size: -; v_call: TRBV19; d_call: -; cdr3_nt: TGTGCCAGTAGTATGGGCTGGAACGCCGAAGCTTTCTTT; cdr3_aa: CASSMGWNAEAFF
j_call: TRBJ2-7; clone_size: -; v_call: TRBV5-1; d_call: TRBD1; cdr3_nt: TGCGCCAGCAGCTCCGGGACAGGGGGCTCCTACGAGCAGTACTTC; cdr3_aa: CASSSGTGGSYEQYF
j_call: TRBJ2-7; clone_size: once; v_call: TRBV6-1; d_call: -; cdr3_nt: TGTGCCAGCAGTGAAGTGGAGGGGCCAAGCTCCTACGAGCAGTACTTC; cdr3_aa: CASSEVEGPSSYEQYF
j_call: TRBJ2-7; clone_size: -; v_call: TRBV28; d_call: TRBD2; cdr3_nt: TGTGCCAGCAGTCTAGCGGGGGTCTCCTACGAGCAGTACTTC; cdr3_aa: CASSLAGVSYEQYF
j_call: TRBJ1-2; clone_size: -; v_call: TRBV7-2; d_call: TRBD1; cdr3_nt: TGTGCCAGCAGCTTGGGGGACAGGGCGAACTATGGCTACACCTTC; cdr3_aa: CASSLGDRANYGYTF
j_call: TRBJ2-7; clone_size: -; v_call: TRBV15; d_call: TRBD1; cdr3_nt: TGTGCCACCAGCTCGCCGGGACAGGGAGCCTACGAGCAGTACTTC; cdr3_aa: CATSSPGQGAYEQYF
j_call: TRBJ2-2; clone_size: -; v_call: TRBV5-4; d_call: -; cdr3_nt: TGTGCCAGCAGCTTGGAACCCCCTGGGGGAGGGAACACCGGGGAGCTGTTTTTT; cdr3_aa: CASSLEPPGGGNTGELFF
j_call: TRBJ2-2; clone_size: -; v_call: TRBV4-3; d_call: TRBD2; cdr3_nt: TGCGCCAGCAGCCAAGTGTTACTAGCGGGAGGGGGTTACACCGGGGAGCTGTTTTTT; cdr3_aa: CASSQVLLAGGGYTGELFF
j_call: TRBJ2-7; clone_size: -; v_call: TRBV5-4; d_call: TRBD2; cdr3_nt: TGTGCCAGCAGCGAAGGGACTAGCGGGAACGAGCAGTACTTC; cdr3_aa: CASSEGTSGNEQYF
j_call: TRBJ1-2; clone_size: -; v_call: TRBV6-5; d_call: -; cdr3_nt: TGTGCCAGCAGTGCACAGGGAAGGGGTGGCTACACCTTC; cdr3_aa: CASSAQGRGGYTF
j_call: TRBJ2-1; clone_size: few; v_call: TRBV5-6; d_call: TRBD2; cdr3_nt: TGTGCCAGCAGCTTTCCCGGGACTAGCGGGGGGGACTCCTACAATGAGCAGTTCTTC; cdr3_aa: CASSFPGTSGGDSYNEQFF
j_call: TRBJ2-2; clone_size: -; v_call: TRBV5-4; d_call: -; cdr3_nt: TGTGCCACCCATATGGGGGGGGCTTACGCCGGGGAGCTGTTTTTT; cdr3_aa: CATHMGGAYAGELFF
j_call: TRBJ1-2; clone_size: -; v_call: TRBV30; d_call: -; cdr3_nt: TGTGCCTGGAGTGTAGCGGTCGGCTACACCTTC; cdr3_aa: CAWSVAVGYTF
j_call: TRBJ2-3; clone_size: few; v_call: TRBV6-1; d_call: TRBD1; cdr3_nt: TGTGCCATCAGTGCCGGGACAGGGCACACAGATACGCAGTATTTT; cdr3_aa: CAISAGTGHTDTQYF
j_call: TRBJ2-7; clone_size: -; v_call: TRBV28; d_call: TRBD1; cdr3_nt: TGTGCCAGCAGTATACAGGGGTATGGATACGAGCAGTACTTC; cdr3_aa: CASSIQGYGYEQYF
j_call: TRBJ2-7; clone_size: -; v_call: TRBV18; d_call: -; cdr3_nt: TGTGCCAGCTCAATACTAGCACATAAAACAACCTACGAGCAGTACTTC; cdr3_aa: CASSILAHKTTYEQYF
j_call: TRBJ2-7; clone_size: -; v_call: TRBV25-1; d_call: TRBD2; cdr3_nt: TGTGCCAGCAGTGGATCTATGGGACTAGCGGGGGATAGCGAGCAGTACTTC; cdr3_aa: CASSGSMGLAGDSEQYF